These 28 T cell receptor beta chains came from one sample sequenced in a study of cytomegalovirus exposure and HLA in healthy donors. PCR amplification relied on 60 Vbeta primers (plus 13 Jbeta primers). Sequencing used immunoSEQ multiplex PCR; TCRdb keeps in-frame clones, though not all of them. Here the sample table reports some 160,000 clones. The specimen was PBMCs. These receptors originate from a young man in good health and CMV-seronegative.

This chain uses TRBV18 with TRBJ2-7, with D uncertain. Germline CDR1 is KGHSH and CDR2 is LQKENI. CDR3 length equals 16 residues. Trimming pared 2 bases from V and 5 bases from J, leaving 19 bases between. The CDR3, as DNA: TGTGCCAGCTCACCAGGGCCAGGTTGGCTTTCCCACGAGCAGTACTTC. Translated, it gives CASSPGPGWLSHEQYF.

The chain joins TRBV19 to TRBJ1-4, with D tentatively TRBD1 (5 bases). Trimming removed 6 bases from V and 0 bases from J, with 17 bases in between. From germline, CDR1 is LNHDA and CDR2 SQIVND (reference sequence). The CDR3 length is 17 residues. The CDR3 DNA is TGTGCCAGTAGGTCCGGGGGGTCCCTTGCAACTAATGAAAAACTGTTTTTT. Protein sequence: CASRSGGSLATNEKLFF.

This sequence joins TRBV19 and TRBJ2-7, with TRBD2 as a possible D gene (6 bases). The CDR3 runs 14 residues. In germline, CDR1 is LNHDA, CDR2 SQIVND (reference sequence). Trimming cost V 3 bases and J 2 bases, with 11 bases left between them. CDR3 protein: CASSIWRGAYEQYF. CDR3 sequence (DNA): TGTGCCAGTAGTATCTGGCGGGGAGCCTACGAGCAGTACTTC. The full variable domain, completed using reference TRBV19 and TRBJ2-7, is DGGITQSPKYLFRKEGQNVTLSCEQNLNHDAMYWYRQDPGQGLRLIYYSQIVNDFQKGDIAEGYSVSREKKESFPLTVTSAQKNPTAFYLCASSIWRGAYEQYFGPGTRLTVT.

V usage is TRBV19 and J usage is TRBJ1-1; the match to TRBD1 covers 7 bases. V was clipped by 3 bases and J by 0 bases; unmatched bases: 7. This CDR3 has 16 residues. CDR1 is LNHDA, CDR2 SQIVND, per germline (reference sequence). Written as DNA, the CDR3 is TGTGCCAGTAGTATCAGACAGGGCCAGATGAACACTGAAGCTTTCTTT. Translation gives CASSIRQGQMNTEAFF. Variable domain in full (rest from reference TRBV19 and TRBJ1-1): DGGITQSPKYLFRKEGQNVTLSCEQNLNHDAMYWYRQDPGQGLRLIYYSQIVNDFQKGDIAEGYSVSREKKESFPLTVTSAQKNPTAFYLCASSIRQGQMNTEAFFGQGTRLTVV.

The chain employs TRBV5-6 and TRBJ2-7; 11 positions match TRBD1. There are 15 residues in the CDR3. The junction had 6 bases not matched to a gene; V was cut back by 2 bases and J by 5 bases. CDR1 is SGHDT, CDR2 YYEEEE, per germline. The CDR3 region is CASSFGTGGLHEQYF. The CDR3 DNA is TGTGCCAGCAGCTTTGGGACAGGGGGGCTCCACGAGCAGTACTTC.

The chain carries TRBV2 and TRBJ2-5; a weak D match, TRBD2 (6 bases). The CDR3 length is 14 residues. Trimming removed 2 bases at V and 4 bases at J, with 11 bases between. CDR1 and CDR2 (germline): SNHLY, FYNNEI. The CDR3 sequence is CASSETVGGETQYF. DNA of the CDR3: TGTGCCAGCAGTGAAACGGTGGGGGGAGAGACCCAGTACTTC.

This rearrangement joins TRBV11-2 to TRBJ2-1; 14 bases agree with TRBD2. This CDR3 spans 18 amino acids. Germline assignment: CDR1 SGHAT and CDR2 FQNNGV. V lost 6 bases to trimming and J lost 4 bases; unmatched junction nucleotides: 11. The CDR3 region has the DNA TGTGCCAGCAGACCCGGGACTAGCGGGAGTATTACTTACAATGAGCAGTTCTTC. Translation: CASRPGTSGSITYNEQFF.

The CDR3 reads CASSPGANEKLFF. In DNA, the CDR3 is TGTGCCAGCAGCCCGGGGGCTAATGAAAAACTGTTTTTT. The V call is TRBV5-5, the J call TRBJ1-4; possible D gene TRBD1, 5 bases. The CDR3 sequence is 13 residues long. Germline V gives CDR1 SGHKS, CDR2 YYEKEE (reference sequence). Trimming shortened V by 4 bases and J by 3 bases, and 7 bases separated the two germline ends. Full variable domain (outside the CDR3, taken from reference TRBV5-5 and TRBJ1-4): DAGVTQSPTHLIKTRGQQVTLRCSPISGHKSVSWYQQVLGQGPQFIFQYYEKEERGRGNFPDRFSARQFPNYSSELNVNALLLGDSALYLCASSPGANEKLFFGSGTQLSVL.

This rearrangement joins TRBV11-3 to TRBJ2-1; 10 positions agree with TRBD1. CDR1 is SGHNT, CDR2 YENEEA, per germline. The CDR3 contains 16 residues. V shed 6 bases, J shed 6 bases, and the junction held 11 bases outside the gene matches. Written as DNA, the CDR3 is TGTGCCAGCAGACACTACGGGACAGGGGTCGGCAATGAGCAGTTCTTC. This sequence encodes CASRHYGTGVGNEQFF. Full variable domain (outside the CDR3, taken from reference TRBV11-3 and TRBJ2-1): EAGVVQSPRYKIIEKKQPVAFWCNPISGHNTLYWYLQNLGQGPELLIRYENEEAVDDSQLPKDRFSAERLKGVDSTLKIQPAELGDSAVYLCASRHYGTGVGNEQFFGPGTRLTVL.

Comment on this clone: At one end, the junction sequence differs from germline, possibly due to a read error. The chain links TRBV6-6 to TRBJ1-4; possibly TRBD1 for D (6 bases). CDR3 size: 15 residues. CDR1 and CDR2 (germline): MNHNY, SVGAGI (reference sequence). Written as DNA, the CDR3 is TGTGCCAGCAATTACAGGGAGCTATCGAATGAAAAACTGTTTTTT. Its translation: CASNYRELSNEKLFF.

V usage is TRBV18 and J usage is TRBJ2-3; 12 nucleotides line up with TRBD2. J gave up 0 bases and V 2 bases, and 24 bases lay outside the gene matches. Germline lookup yields CDR1 KGHSH and CDR2 LQKENI. This CDR3 is 24 amino acids long. For the CDR3, the DNA is TGTGCCAGCTCACCATCGACTGGACTAGCGGGAATCCTCCCGGGTGCAATAAGCACAGATACGCAGTATTTT. Translated, it gives CASSPSTGLAGILPGAISTDTQYF.

The chain has TRBV6-4 and TRBJ2-2, with D perhaps TRBD1 (6 bases). This CDR3 is built from 16 residues. V was cut by 0 bases and J by 3 bases, with 11 bases left in between. The germline CDR1 and CDR2 sequences are MRHNA and SNTAGT. The CDR3 region is CASSDSSRGDTGELFF. The CDR3 DNA reads as TGTGCCAGCAGTGACTCGAGCAGGGGCGACACCGGGGAGCTGTTTTTT.

The chain recombines TRBV18 with TRBJ2-6, with D possibly matching TRBD1 (6 bases). This CDR3 has 17 amino acids. The germline V gene has CDR1 KGHSH and CDR2 LQKENI. The V and J ends lost 6 bases and 2 bases respectively, with 17 bases between them. CDR3: CASSYFRQDPGANVLTF. In DNA, the CDR3 is TGTGCCAGCTCTTACTTTCGACAGGACCCTGGGGCCAACGTCCTGACTTTC.

The J gene is TRBJ1-1, the V gene TRBV19; the match to TRBD1 covers 10 bases. From germline, CDR1 is LNHDA and CDR2 SQIVND (reference sequence). The CDR3 totals 19 residues. The V and J ends lost 7 bases and 0 bases, in that order; junction bases with no gene match: 17. The CDR3 nucleotides are TGTGCCAGTACCCCCTTAATTTCCGGGACAGGGGCTTTGAACACTGAAGCTTTCTTT. It specifies CASTPLISGTGALNTEAFF.

The chain combines TRBV7-2 with TRBJ2-1; D possibly corresponds to TRBD2 (6 bases). The CDR3 sequence is 16 residues long. From germline, CDR1 is SGHTA and CDR2 FQGNSA. Trimming removed 5 bases from V and 2 bases from J, with 16 bases in between. CDR3 bases: TGTGCCAGCAGCACGGCGGGCGGGATGGCCTACAATGAGCAGTTCTTC. It yields the protein CASSTAGGMAYNEQFF.

V usage is TRBV7-2 and J usage is TRBJ2-7; D is possibly TRBD1 (5 bases). The CDR3 has 12 amino acids. In germline, CDR1 is SGHTA, CDR2 FQGNSA. Between the trimmed V and J ends, which lost 0 bases and 7 bases, there was a span of 7 bases. The CDR3 region is CASSLAGREQYF. In nucleotides, the CDR3 is TGTGCCAGCAGCTTAGCGGGGCGTGAGCAGTACTTC.

V and J are TRBV5-4 and TRBJ1-2, with 7 positions matching TRBD1. The CDR3 is 14 residues long. Losses at the gene ends were 0 bases for V and 8 bases for J; bases not matched to a gene: 7. Looked up from germline, CDR1 is SGHNT and CDR2 is YYREEE (reference sequence). The CDR3 sequence: CASSLELTGRGYTF. The CDR3 DNA is TGTGCCAGCAGCTTGGAGTTGACAGGGCGCGGCTACACCTTC.

Written as DNA, the CDR3 is TGTGCCAGCAGCGTAGACGGTAGCGGGACTTTCTGGGAGCAGTACTTC. Its translation: CASSVDGSGTFWEQYF. The V gene is TRBV9, the J gene TRBJ2-7; 8 bases line up with TRBD2. The trim removed 0 bases at V and 7 bases at J, leaving 12 bases unmatched. Germline CDR1 and CDR2: SGDLS and YYNGEE. The CDR3 covers 16 residues.

The CDR3 reads CAISLGQYTDTQYF. The CDR3 nucleotides read TGTGCCATCAGTTTGGGACAGTACACAGATACGCAGTATTTT. The chain joins TRBV10-3 to TRBJ2-3, with 7 bases fitting TRBD1. Germline CDR1 reads ENHRY; CDR2 reads SYGVKD. Losses at the gene ends were 5 bases for V and 2 bases for J; bases not matched to a gene: 4. This CDR3 comprises 14 residues.

The J gene is TRBJ2-1, the V gene TRBV10-3; 13 bases are shared with TRBD2. V trimming: 3 bases; J trimming: 0 bases; junction bases outside the gene matches: 5. Germline assignment: CDR1 ENHRY and CDR2 SYGVKD. CDR3 length equals 18 residues. The CDR3 here is CAISELAGGPGSYNEQFF. CDR3 nucleotide sequence: TGTGCCATCAGTGAACTAGCGGGAGGGCCCGGCTCCTACAATGAGCAGTTCTTC.

The chain couples TRBV30 to TRBJ2-7; TRBD1 matches at 12 bases. V was pared by 1 base and J by 2 bases, with 18 bases of the junction left unmatched. Per germline, CDR1 GTSNPN and CDR2 SVGIG (reference sequence). This CDR3 region has 20 residues. The CDR3 DNA follows: TGTGCCTGGAGTGCGAACTCCGGGACAGGGGGCTCGCGGGGGGCCTACGAGCAGTACTTC. Amino acid sequence: CAWSANSGTGGSRGAYEQYF.

This sequence joins TRBV11-3 and TRBJ1-1; D is ambiguous. Trimming removed 0 bases at V and 5 bases at J, with 7 bases between. Germline V CDR1 and CDR2: SGHNT, YENEEA. CDR3 length: 13 amino acids. CDR3 amino acids: CASSLDSQTEAFF. CDR3 in DNA: TGTGCCAGCAGCTTAGACAGTCAAACTGAAGCTTTCTTT.

J is TRBJ1-1 and V is TRBV27, with 9 bases identical to TRBD1. The germline CDR1 and CDR2 sequences are MNHEY and SMNVEV (reference sequence). The V segment lost 5 bases and the J segment 2 bases; nucleotides outside the gene matches: 6. This CDR3 is 15 amino acids long. The CDR3 nucleotides are TGTGCCAGCAGTCCCGGGGACAGGGTTAACACTGAAGCTTTCTTT. This sequence encodes CASSPGDRVNTEAFF.

This chain joins TRBV18 and TRBJ2-5, with D perhaps TRBD2 (6 bases). Trimming removed 8 bases at V and 3 bases at J, with 13 bases between. CDR1 is KGHSH, CDR2 LQKENI, per germline. CDR3 length equals 13 residues. CDR3 nucleotide sequence: TGTGCCAGCGCCCCGGGACTCGAAGAGACCCAGTACTTC. Residues: CASAPGLEETQYF.

This chain connects TRBV12-5 to TRBJ2-5; D gene ambiguous. V was cut by 3 bases and J by 2 bases, with 10 bases left in between. The CDR3 covers 14 residues. Germline V gives CDR1 LGHNT, CDR2 FRNRAP. The DNA of the CDR3 is TGTGCTAGTGGTTTCTATATCATGCAAGAGACCCAGTACTTC. Its protein is CASGFYIMQETQYF.

The V gene is TRBV4-2, the J gene TRBJ2-1, with TRBD2 identical over 16 bases. Trimming at V came to 3 bases and at J to 2 bases, leaving 13 bases not matched to a gene. Germline CDR1 reads LGHNA; CDR2 reads YNFKEQ. The CDR3 has 21 amino acids. The CDR3 nucleotides read TGTGCCAGCAGCCAGGCGCCGGGACTAGCGGGAGGGGGGGGTACCTACAATGAGCAGTTCTTC. This sequence encodes CASSQAPGLAGGGGTYNEQFF.

The chain is built from TRBV5-4 and TRBJ2-7; D perhaps matches TRBD2 (6 bases). This CDR3 region has 15 residues. In germline, CDR1 is SGHNT, CDR2 YYREEE (reference sequence). V was shortened by 5 bases and J by 2 bases, with 17 bases between the two germline ends. Here the CDR3 reads CASREGLYNTYEQYF. CDR3 bases: TGTGCCAGCAGGGAGGGTCTTTATAACACCTACGAGCAGTACTTC.

This chain links TRBV28 with TRBJ2-7; 9 nucleotides line up with TRBD1. With 1 base clipped from V and 3 bases from J, the junction kept 1 base outside the gene matches. The CDR3 loop spans 14 amino acids. Germline values: CDR1 MDHEN, CDR2 SYDVKM. DNA for the CDR3: TGTGCCAGCAGTTTATCGGGACAGGGCTACGAGCAGTACTTC. It yields the protein CASSLSGQGYEQYF.